Shown below are 26 T cell receptor beta chains from a single sample sequenced in a study of control samples from healthy donors and cancer patients. Only in-frame clones appear in the TCRdb table, and some are missing; sequencing was by immunoSEQ multiplex PCR. Seen here are approximately 170,000 clones, about 90% observed once, and the top ten hold nearly 5%. Sequencing was performed on blood. Every receptor here comes from a woman under 40 in good health.

The V gene is TRBV11-1, the J gene TRBJ2-3; D unclear. CDR1 and CDR2 from the germline V gene are SGHAT and FQDESV (reference sequence). CDR3 length: 13 amino acids. V was pared by 1 base and J by 3 bases, with 5 bases between. The CDR3 here is CASSLGRTDTQYF. Written as DNA, the CDR3 is TGTGCCAGCAGCTTAGGTAGGACAGATACGCAGTATTTT.

The chain is built from TRBV5-5 and TRBJ1-5; no firm D call. The germline V gene encodes CDR1 SGHKS and CDR2 YYEKEE (reference sequence). This CDR3 comprises 15 residues. Trimming pared 0 bases from V and 4 bases from J, leaving 11 bases between. CDR3: CASSLGGDPNQPQHF. In nucleotides, the CDR3 is TGTGCCAGCAGCTTGGGTGGGGATCCGAATCAGCCCCAGCATTTT.

The chain is built from TRBV29-1 and TRBJ2-3; TRBD1 is a possible D gene (5 bases). The CDR3 consists of 13 residues. Germline CDR1 and CDR2: SQVTM and ANQGSEA. V lost 4 bases, J lost 4 bases, and 12 bases lay in between. The chain's CDR3 is CSVVGREADTQYF. The CDR3 nucleotides are TGCAGCGTTGTGGGGCGCGAGGCAGATACGCAGTATTTT.

This clone was detected only once. The gene calls are TRBV3-1 (or the pseudogene TRBV3-2) and TRBJ2-5; 8 nucleotides align to TRBD1. The CDR3 length is 15 residues. CDR1 and CDR2 (germline): LGHDT, YNNKEL (reference sequence). Trimming at V came to 4 bases and at J to 5 bases, leaving 9 bases not matched to a gene. The CDR3 protein is CASSLTTGVGETQYF. The CDR3 DNA reads TGTGCCAGCAGCCTTACGACAGGGGTAGGCGAGACCCAGTACTTC.

The chain joins TRBV3-1 (or the pseudogene TRBV3-2) to TRBJ2-7, with 8 bases identical to TRBD2. Germline V gene lookup returns CDR1 LGHDT and CDR2 YNNKEL (reference sequence). This CDR3 contains 15 residues. J gave up 0 bases and V 1 base, and 2 bases lay outside the gene matches. The CDR3 spells CASSQAGGSSYEQYF. CDR3 nucleotides: TGTGCCAGCAGCCAAGCGGGAGGGAGCTCCTACGAGCAGTACTTC.

The rearrangement joins TRBV2 to TRBJ1-5; 10 nucleotides match TRBD1. The CDR3 contains 15 residues. Germline CDR1 and CDR2: SNHLY and FYNNEI. The ends lost 9 bases at V and 5 bases at J; junction bases unmatched: 10. As DNA, the CDR3 is TGTGCCAGTAAGGGGGACAGGGGAGGGGATCAGCCCCAGCATTTT. It is translated as CASKGDRGGDQPQHF. The variable domain in full, completed from reference TRBV2 and TRBJ1-5, reads EPEVTQTPSHQVTQMGQEVILRCVPISNHLYFYWYRQILGQKVEFLVSFYNNEISEKSEIFDDQFSVERPDGSNFTLKIRSTKLEDSAMYFCASKGDRGGDQPQHFGDGTRLSIL.

This chain connects TRBV19 to TRBJ2-3; TRBD2 agrees at 9 bases. Germline CDR1 and CDR2: LNHDA and SQIVND (reference sequence). The CDR3 covers 17 residues. The trim removed 3 bases at V and 5 bases at J, leaving 12 bases unmatched. CDR3 sequence reads: CASSIESAGGPLDTQYF. The CDR3 DNA is TGTGCCAGTAGTATCGAGTCGGCGGGGGGGCCTCTAGATACGCAGTATTTT.

As concerns this clone: Other nucleotide sequences in the sample specify the same CDR3. The chain couples TRBV19 to TRBJ2-7, with no clear D. The germline V gene encodes CDR1 LNHDA and CDR2 SQIVND (reference sequence). The ends were cut back, 5 bases at V and 2 bases at J, with 13 bases in the middle. CDR3 size: 14 residues. The CDR3 bases are TGTGCCAGTAGTTTAAGGGATGGCACCTACGAGCAGTACTTC. This gives the protein CASSLRDGTYEQYF.

This chain joins TRBV7-9 and TRBJ2-1; 9 bases fit TRBD2. This CDR3 has 15 amino acids. CDR1 SEHNR and CDR2 FQNEAQ come from the germline V gene (reference sequence). V lost 5 bases to trimming and J lost 4 bases; unmatched junction nucleotides: 6. In nucleotides, the CDR3 is TGTGCCAGCAGCCTGGGACTAGCTAGTTACAATGAGCAGTTCTTC. This encodes CASSLGLASYNEQFF. Variable domain in full (rest from reference TRBV7-9 and TRBJ2-1): DTGVSQNPRHKITKRGQNVTFRCDPISEHNRLYWYRQTLGQGPEFLTYFQNEAQLEKSRLLSDRFSAERPKGSFSTLEIQRTEQGDSAMYLCASSLGLASYNEQFFGPGTRLTVL.

This sequence joins TRBV24-1 and TRBJ1-3; D ambiguous. The V gene lost 3 bases and the J gene lost 3 bases, with 5 bases spanning the gap. Germline CDR1 and CDR2: KGHDR and SFDVKD. The CDR3 is made up of 13 amino acids. CDR3: CATSDQSGNTIYF. As DNA, the CDR3 is TGTGCCACCAGTGATCAGAGTGGAAACACCATATATTTT.

The chain is built from TRBV19 and TRBJ1-6; no clear D gene. Per germline, CDR1 LNHDA and CDR2 SQIVND (reference sequence). The V and J ends lost 6 bases and 6 bases respectively, with 9 bases between them. CDR3 size: 13 residues. The CDR3 DNA reads as TGTGCCAGTAGCCCCTCCGGTAATTCACCCCTCCACTTT. Amino acids: CASSPSGNSPLHF.

The chain recombines TRBV7-8 with TRBJ2-3, with D perhaps TRBD1 (5 bases). CDR1 is SGHVS, CDR2 FQNEAQ, per germline. This CDR3 has 15 amino acids. V lost 8 bases and J lost 4, with 19 bases in between. For the CDR3, the DNA is TGTGCCAGCTCACTGAAACAGGCTGTAGCAGATACGCAGTATTTT. Protein: CASSLKQAVADTQYF.

The chain combines TRBV4-1 with TRBJ2-1; D remains ambiguous. Per the germline V gene, CDR1 is MGHRA and CDR2 is YSYEKL. V gave up 2 bases and J gave up 0 bases, with 5 bases separating them. CDR3 length equals 14 residues. The CDR3 loop reads CASSQQSSYNEQFF. As DNA, the CDR3 is TGCGCCAGCAGCCAACAAAGCTCCTACAATGAGCAGTTCTTC.

This clone has a handful of counts. Distinct nucleotide sequences in the sample also encode this CDR3. The V call is TRBV29-1, the J call TRBJ2-5, with a weak D call TRBD1 (6 bases). The V gene lost 6 bases and the J gene lost 5 bases, with 13 bases spanning the gap. Germline CDR1 SQVTM, CDR2 ANQGSEA. The CDR3 length is 12 residues. CDR3 in DNA: TGCAGCGTCAACAGGGACGGGGAGACCCAGTACTTC. This gives the protein CSVNRDGETQYF. Drawing the rest from reference TRBV29-1 and TRBJ2-5, the complete variable domain is SAVISQKPSRDICQRGTSLTIQCQVDSQVTMMFWYRQQPGQSLTLIATANQGSEATYESGFVIDKFPISRPNLTFSTLTVSNMSPEDSSIYLCSVNRDGETQYFGPGTRLLVL.

CDR3 in amino acids: CASSEIGTGWNYGYTF. The CDR3 nucleotides read TGTGCCAGCAGTGAAATAGGGACAGGGTGGAACTATGGCTACACCTTC. The V and J genes are TRBV6-1 and TRBJ1-2, with 9 nucleotides matching TRBD1. The germline CDR1 and CDR2 sequences are MNHNS and SASEGT. This CDR3 is 16 amino acids long. Unmatched junction bases numbered 6, after V lost 2 bases and J lost 2 bases.

This sequence joins TRBV7-9 and TRBJ2-3; the D gene could be TRBD1 or TRBD2 (5 bases each). The CDR3 extends over 15 amino acids. Looked up from germline, CDR1 is SEHNR and CDR2 is FQNEAQ (reference sequence). The V and J ends lost 8 bases and 4 bases respectively, with 19 bases between them. The CDR3, as DNA: TGTGCCAGCGGGGAAGGGACGGGACGGCCAGATACGCAGTATTTT. Residues: CASGEGTGRPDTQYF.

The chain carries TRBV5-4 and TRBJ1-2, with TRBD1 matching over 10 bases. The germline V gene has CDR1 SGHNT and CDR2 YYREEE (reference sequence). The length of the CDR3 is 14 residues. V lost 3 bases to trimming and J lost 8 bases; unmatched junction nucleotides: 7. Here the CDR3 DNA reads TGTGCCAGCAGCTCCGGACAGGGGGTCTTGGGCTACACCTTC. Amino acids: CASSSGQGVLGYTF.

With respect to this clone: The germline gene is not matched at one end of the junction; a read error may be the cause. This sequence joins TRBV6-5 and TRBJ2-7; perhaps TRBD2 as D (6 bases). In germline, CDR1 is MNHEY, CDR2 SVGAGI. CDR3 length: 15 amino acids. CDR3 nucleotides: TGTGCCAGCAGTAGGGGACTTACCAGCTCCTCCGAGCAGTACTTC. Protein product: CASSRGLTSSSEQYF.

The CDR3 region has the DNA TGTGCCACGAGGCGTAGACCCAGCTCCTACAATGAGCAGTTCTTC. This sequence encodes CATRRRPSSYNEQFF. The chain uses TRBV3-1 (or the pseudogene TRBV3-2) and TRBJ2-1; D not certain. This CDR3 has 15 amino acids. Germline V gene data show CDR1 as LGHDT and CDR2 as YNNKEL (reference sequence). V lost 10 bases to trimming and J lost 0 bases, with 16 bases between them.

The V gene is TRBV13, the J gene TRBJ2-7; maybe TRBD1 (8 bases). Trimming removed 5 bases at V and 3 bases at J, with 17 bases between. This CDR3 region has 15 residues. The V gene's germline CDR1 is PRHDT and CDR2 FYEKMQ (reference sequence). CDR3 sequence: CASSPDRGGNYEQYF. CDR3 DNA: TGTGCCAGCAGCCCCGACAGGGGAGGGAACTACGAGCAGTACTTC.

The chain is built from TRBV5-6 and TRBJ2-7; 8 bases agree with TRBD2. This CDR3 comprises 15 residues. With 4 bases clipped from V and 6 bases from J, the junction kept 12 bases outside the gene matches. Germline V lookup: CDR1 SGHDT, CDR2 YYEEEE. DNA of the CDR3: TGTGCCAGCAGCCCCCCCAGCGGGAGAAAGAGCGAGCAGTACTTC. It codes for CASSPPSGRKSEQYF.

This clone was counted a few times. The V call is TRBV6-5, the J call TRBJ2-3; 13 bases are a match to TRBD2. CDR1 and CDR2 (germline): MNHEY, SVGAGI. CDR3 length equals 15 residues. Trimming at V came to 6 bases and at J to 6 bases, leaving 6 bases not matched to a gene. CDR3 nucleotides: TGTGCCAGCAGCGTGACTAGCGGGAGGCCGGATACGCAGTATTTT. This gives the protein CASSVTSGRPDTQYF.

J is TRBJ1-2 and V is TRBV6-5; D call uncertain. This CDR3 contains 13 residues. Germline-derived CDR1 and CDR2 are MNHEY and SVGAGI. Trimming took 7 bases from V and 5 from J, leaving 14 bases between them. CDR3 in DNA: TGTGCCAGCACTAGTCCCGAAGGGTATGGCTACACCTTC. Encoded protein: CASTSPEGYGYTF.

The chain uses TRBV28 and TRBJ2-7, with D possibly matching TRBD2 (5 bases). V lost 2 bases to trimming and J lost 9 bases, with 14 bases between them. Germline values: CDR1 MDHEN, CDR2 SYDVKM. The CDR3 runs to 13 residues. The CDR3 reads CASSLGSGVGQYF. The CDR3 DNA reads as TGTGCCAGCAGTTTAGGGTCCGGGGTAGGGCAGTACTTC.

This chain uses TRBV18 with TRBJ2-2; TRBD2 matches at 10 bases. The V gene end was trimmed by 1 base and the J gene end by 5 bases; junction bases not matched to a gene: 7. Germline assignment: CDR1 KGHSH and CDR2 LQKENI. CDR3 size: 17 residues. The CDR3 here is CASSPLSSGRWTGELFF. The CDR3 DNA reads TGTGCCAGCTCACCACTGTCTAGCGGGAGATGGACCGGGGAGCTGTTTTTT. The full variable domain, completed using reference TRBV18 and TRBJ2-2, is NAGVMQNPRHLVRRRGQEARLRCSPMKGHSHVYWYRQLPEEGLKFMVYLQKENIIDESGMPKERFSAEFPKEGPSILRIQQVVRGDSAAYFCASSPLSSGRWTGELFFGEGSRLTVL.

The CDR3 protein is CASSHRTGRYNEQFF. In DNA, the CDR3 is TGTGCCAGCAGCCACAGGACAGGGCGATACAATGAGCAGTTCTTC. This chain links TRBV3-1 (or the pseudogene TRBV3-2) with TRBJ2-1; 8 nucleotides line up with TRBD1. V gave up 3 bases and J gave up 4 bases; unmatched junction bases: 5. Germline CDR1 is LGHDT and CDR2 is YNNKEL (reference sequence). The CDR3 sequence is 15 residues long.